This TCR beta chain was found in a study of cytomegalovirus exposure and HLA in healthy donors. With 60 Vbeta and 13 Jbeta primers, the PCR was carried out. TCRdb's table, derived via immunoSEQ multiplex PCR, lists solely in-frame clones and lacks some. Of roughly 120,000 clones detected, around 79% appear once; the ten largest clones hold less than 4%. This CDR3 has 16 residues. V gave up 4 bases and J gave up 0 bases, with 12 bases separating them. CDR1 and CDR2 from the germline V gene are LNHNV and YYDKDF (reference sequence). The chain uses TRBV15 and TRBJ2-2; D possibly corresponds to TRBD1 (6 bases). The sample consisted of PBMCs. The origin of this receptor is a woman aged 30 to 39 in good health and CMV-seropositive. The CDR3 here is CATSIDRTANTGELFF. The CDR3, as DNA: TGTGCCACCAGCATAGACAGGACAGCGAACACCGGGGAGCTGTTTTTT. Full variable domain (remainder filled in from reference TRBV15 and TRBJ2-2): DAMVIQNPRYQVTQFGKPVTLSCSQTLNHNVMYWYQQKSSQAPKLLFHYYDKDFNNEADTPDNFQSRRPNTSFCFLDIRSPGLGDTAMYLCATSIDRTANTGELFFGEGSRLTVL.